The entry below describes one TCR beta chain. Produced via immunoSEQ multiplex PCR; TCRdb's table is partial and in-frame only. The repertoire holds about 67,000 clones, about 83% seen once, with around 4.5% in the top ten. Time point: baseline, week 1 (first vaccination visit). Treatment given: pre-vaccination baseline after standard-of-care therapy. These data belong to a study of a mutant IDH1 vaccine in newly diagnosed glioma. This sample comprised peripheral blood mononuclear cells (PBMCs), obtained from a glioma patient treated with radiotherapy, temozolomide or both. The sequence came from a woman younger than 35 with glioma. Some clones in this sample may be carry-over from other donors' samples.

For the CDR3, the DNA is TGTGCCAGCACTTTGAGATTAGCGGGAGGCGACGAGCAGTACTTC. It codes for CASTLRLAGGDEQYF. The V call is TRBV11-1, the J call TRBJ2-7; TRBD2 matches 10 bases. The CDR3 runs 15 residues. Germline CDR1 is SGHAT and CDR2 is FQDESV (reference sequence). With V trimmed by 7 bases and J by 5 bases, 11 bases remained unmatched. Based on the CDR3 plus reference TRBV11-1 and TRBJ2-7, the full variable domain is EAEVAQSPRYKITEKSQAVAFWCDPISGHATLYWYRQILGQGPELLVQFQDESVVDDSQLPKDRFSAERLKGVDSTLKIQPAELGDSAMYLCASTLRLAGGDEQYFGPGTRLTVT.